This T cell receptor beta chain derives from a study of shared T cell receptors in the human thymus. Clones were read by immunoSEQ multiplex PCR, and TCRdb kept only the in-frame ones, dropping some. Altogether about 660,000 clones are present, roughly 90% being singletons, with the ten largest covering approximately 0.01%. CDR1 and CDR2 from the germline V gene are LNHNV and YYDKDF (reference sequence). This CDR3 has 15 residues. The V gene end was trimmed by 4 bases and the J gene end by 7 bases; junction bases not matched to a gene: 8. This sample was also put to use in a study of human thymus T cells. Per that study: Highly overlapping thymic repertoires in unrelated individuals were reported by related research.

The clonotype originates from a boy under two years old with a congenital heart defect. The chain has TRBV15 and TRBJ2-4; 9 bases match TRBD1. The sample taken for sequencing was thymocytes. CDR3 amino acids: CATSTRKGQGNIQYF. Here the CDR3 DNA reads TGTGCCACCAGCACCCGGAAGGGACAGGGTAACATTCAGTACTTC.